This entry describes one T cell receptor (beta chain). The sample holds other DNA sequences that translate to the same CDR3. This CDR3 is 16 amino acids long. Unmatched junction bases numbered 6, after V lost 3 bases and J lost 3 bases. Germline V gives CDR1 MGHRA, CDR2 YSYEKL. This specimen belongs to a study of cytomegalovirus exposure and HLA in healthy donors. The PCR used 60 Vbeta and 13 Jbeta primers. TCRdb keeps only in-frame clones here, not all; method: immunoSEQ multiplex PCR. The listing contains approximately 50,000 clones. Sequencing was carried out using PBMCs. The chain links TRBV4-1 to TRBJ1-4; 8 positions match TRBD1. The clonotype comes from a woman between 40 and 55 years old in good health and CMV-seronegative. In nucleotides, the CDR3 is TGCGCCAGCAGCCAGGGGACAGGTAGTTCTAATGAAAAACTGTTTTTT. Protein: CASSQGTGSSNEKLFF.